This TCR beta chain was retrieved from a study of blood T cells in healthy people across ages (dated by TCRdb to the mid-2010s). For the study in its entirety: In model experiments, template switching captured roughly one uniquely barcoded TCR beta cDNA molecule for every two T cells. The donors were split into four age groups: young (average around 15 years), middle-aged (around 40), aged (62) and long-lived (approximately 80). Two additional independent replicas of 1 million unique cDNA reads from the same blood draw were analyzed for two donors (one aged 18 to 29 and one aged 80 or older). The study measured age-related changes in TCR beta repertoire diversity using deep sequencing normalized with unique cDNA molecular identifiers. To avoid experimental bias, donors of different ages were spread randomly across the sequencing lanes.

The library was produced with 5' RACE. Sequencer: Illumina HiSeq 2500. A second PCR of roughly 7 to 11 cycles was performed with a sample-barcoded 5' primer and a J-beta primer mix. A template-switch 5' adaptor carrying 12 random nucleotides introduced a unique molecular identifier onto each TCR beta cDNA molecule. At least 2.5 million CDR3-containing paired-end reads were obtained from each sample. First-strand cDNA was synthesized from all RNA with the Mint cDNA synthesis kit, primed by a TRBC-specific oligonucleotide. All cDNA was treated with uracil-DNA glycosylase and then went through a first 18-cycle PCR with the universal primers M1SS and BC2_uni_R. For the original study's pipeline: Each sample was normalized by randomly selecting 1 million high-quality reads, each carrying a distinct molecular identifier. Reads sharing molecular identifiers were discarded rather than binned into consensus sequences. CDR3 identification, clonotype clustering and error correction used MiTCR with a Q25 quality threshold and the strictest error-elimination algorithm. A nonparametric unseen species model with Euler transformation was used to estimate a lower bound on total TCR beta diversity. TCRdb reran the public reads through fastp at Q25 and MiXCR, keeping productive beta chains. Rows merge per CDR3 protein into single entries with the most common DNA and genes. What appears here as the V and J calls and clone size reflects TCRdb's work, not the paper's. Here the sample has some 900,000 distinct CDR3 sequences; approximately 49% occur a single time. The ten largest clones add up to 10% to 15% of the sample.

With respect to this clonotype: It lacks a known antigen. No qualities accompany the bases; no much larger clone lies one base away.

The donors were some 39 Caucasian individuals from Russia, aged 6 to 90 years, who were systemically healthy. Each donor gave roughly 9.5 milliliters of peripheral blood, collected into EDTA-treated Vacutainer tubes. Ficoll-Paque density-gradient centrifugation was used to isolate PBMCs, with at least 6 million per sample. Total RNA, at least 6 micrograms per sample, was extracted from PBMCs with Trizol reagent. For every donor, an aliquot of PBMCs went through flow cytometry to measure the percentages of naive CD45RAhigh/CD27high T cells. Results the study describes overall, beyond this receptor: Total diversity estimates from one million sequenced T cells were considered lower bounds and underestimates. Observed TCR beta diversity per million T cells fell roughly linearly with age, and a significant reduction was already apparent by age roughly 40. Since profiling was done on bulk unsorted PBMCs, naive and antigen-experienced compartments could not be conclusively compared. Because the CMV infection status of the donors was unknown, age-related changes in expanded clonotypes may potentially have been confounded. The long-lived group showed more naive CD4+ T cells, fewer expanded clones and increased TCR diversity than the aged group, suggesting age selection. There was a strong correlation between observed TCR beta diversity and the percentage of naive T cells measured by flow cytometry.

The CDR3 holds 18 amino acids from the cysteine to the phenylalanine. Only CDR3 DNA is held: 54 bases, read in frame from base 1. The germline V gene yields SNHLY for CDR1 and FYNNEI for CDR2. The rearrangement joined TRBV2 to TRBJ2-5, and possibly TRBD1, on 6 matching bases. Judging by the DNA end, TRBJ2-7 fits better; the J call may be wrong. The source of this sequence is a man in his thirties or forties in good health. Specimen: blood. The nucleotides are TGTGCCAGCAGTGAAGGGGACAAGGGCTGGTTCTCCTCGTACGAGCAGTACTTC. This is translated as CASSEGDKGWFSSYEQYF.